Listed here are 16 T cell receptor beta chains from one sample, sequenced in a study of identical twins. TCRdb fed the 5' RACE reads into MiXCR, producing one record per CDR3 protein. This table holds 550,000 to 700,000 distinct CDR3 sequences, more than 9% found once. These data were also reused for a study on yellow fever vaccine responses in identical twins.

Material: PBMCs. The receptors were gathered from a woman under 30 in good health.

For the CDR3, the DNA is TGTGCCAGCAGTTATACGGGGTACACTGAAGCTTTCTTT. Translation gives CASSYTGYTEAFF. This chain links TRBV6-5 with TRBJ1-1; no definite D call. The ends were cut back, 3 bases at V and 3 bases at J, with 8 bases in the middle. The CDR3 loop spans 13 amino acids. CDR1 MNHEY and CDR2 SVGAGI come from the germline V gene.

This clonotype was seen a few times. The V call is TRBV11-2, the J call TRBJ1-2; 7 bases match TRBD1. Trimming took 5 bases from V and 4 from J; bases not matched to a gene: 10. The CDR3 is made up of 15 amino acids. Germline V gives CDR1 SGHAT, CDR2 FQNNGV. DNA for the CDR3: TGTGCCAGCAGCCCCAGTCCCGACAGGGTCTATGGCTACACCTTC. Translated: CASSPSPDRVYGYTF.

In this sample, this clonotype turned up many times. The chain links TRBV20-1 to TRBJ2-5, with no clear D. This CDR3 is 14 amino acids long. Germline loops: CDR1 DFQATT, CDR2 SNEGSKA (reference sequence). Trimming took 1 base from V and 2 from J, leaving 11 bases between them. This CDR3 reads CSARGDTAQETQYF. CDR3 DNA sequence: TGCAGTGCTAGAGGAGACACAGCACAAGAGACCCAGTACTTC.

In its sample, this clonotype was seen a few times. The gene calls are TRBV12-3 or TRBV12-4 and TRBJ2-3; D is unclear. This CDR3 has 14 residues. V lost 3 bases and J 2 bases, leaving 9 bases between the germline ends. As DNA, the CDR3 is TGTGCCAGCAGTTTTGTAGGCGACACAGATACGCAGTATTTT. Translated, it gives CASSFVGDTDTQYF.

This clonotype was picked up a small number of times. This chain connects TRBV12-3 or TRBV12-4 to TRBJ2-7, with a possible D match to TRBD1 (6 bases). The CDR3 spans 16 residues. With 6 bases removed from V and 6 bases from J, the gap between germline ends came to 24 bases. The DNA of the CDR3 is TGTGCCAGCAGCCCAGGACAGTTTGGAAAAGTTAGCGAGCAGTACTTC. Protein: CASSPGQFGKVSEQYF.

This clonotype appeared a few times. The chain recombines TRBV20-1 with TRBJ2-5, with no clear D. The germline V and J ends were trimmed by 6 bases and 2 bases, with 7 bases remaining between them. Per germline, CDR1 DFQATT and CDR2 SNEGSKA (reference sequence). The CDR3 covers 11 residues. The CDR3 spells CSASPQETQYF. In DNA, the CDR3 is TGCAGTGCCAGCCCGCAAGAGACCCAGTACTTC.

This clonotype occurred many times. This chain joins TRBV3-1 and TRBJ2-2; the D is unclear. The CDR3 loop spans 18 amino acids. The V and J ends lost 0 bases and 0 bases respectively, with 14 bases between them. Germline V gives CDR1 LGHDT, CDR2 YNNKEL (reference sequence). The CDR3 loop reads CASSQEGNAPTNTGELFF. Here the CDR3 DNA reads TGTGCCAGCAGCCAAGAGGGGAACGCCCCGACGAACACCGGGGAGCTGTTTTTT.

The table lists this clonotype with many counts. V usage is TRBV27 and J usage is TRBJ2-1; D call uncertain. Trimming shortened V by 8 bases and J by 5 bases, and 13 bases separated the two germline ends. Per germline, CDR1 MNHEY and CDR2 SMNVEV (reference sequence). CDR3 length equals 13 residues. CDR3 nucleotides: TGTGCCAGCGGGATGGGTCGAAACAATGAGCAGTTCTTC. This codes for CASGMGRNNEQFF.

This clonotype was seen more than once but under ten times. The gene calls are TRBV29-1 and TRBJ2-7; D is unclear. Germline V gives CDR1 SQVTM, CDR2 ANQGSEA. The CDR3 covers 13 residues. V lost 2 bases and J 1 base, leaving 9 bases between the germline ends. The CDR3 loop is CSVETDGSYEQYF. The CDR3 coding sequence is TGCAGCGTTGAAACGGACGGATCCTACGAGCAGTACTTC.

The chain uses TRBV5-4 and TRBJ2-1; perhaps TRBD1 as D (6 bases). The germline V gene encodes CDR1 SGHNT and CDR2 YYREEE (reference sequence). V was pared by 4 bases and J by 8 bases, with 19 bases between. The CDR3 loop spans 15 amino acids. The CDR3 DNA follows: TGTGCCAGCAGCCCGGACAGAACGAGAGCCCATGAGCAGTTCTTC. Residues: CASSPDRTRAHEQFF. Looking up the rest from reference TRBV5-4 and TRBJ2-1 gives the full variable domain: ETGVTQSPTHLIKTRGQQVTLRCSSQSGHNTVSWYQQALGQGPQFIFQYYREEENGRGNFPPRFSGLQFPNYSSELNVNALELDDSALYLCASSPDRTRAHEQFFGPGTRLTVL.

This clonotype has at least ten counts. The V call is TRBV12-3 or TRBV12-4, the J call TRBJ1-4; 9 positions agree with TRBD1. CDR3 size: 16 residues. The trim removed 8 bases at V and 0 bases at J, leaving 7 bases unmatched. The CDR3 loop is CASGTGRLPTNEKLFF. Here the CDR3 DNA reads TGTGCCAGCGGGACAGGGAGATTACCAACTAATGAAAAACTGTTTTTT.

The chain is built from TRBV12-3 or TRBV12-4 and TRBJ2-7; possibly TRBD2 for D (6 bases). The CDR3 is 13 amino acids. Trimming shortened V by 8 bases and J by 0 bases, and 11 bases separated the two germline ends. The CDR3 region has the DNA TGTGCCAGCGGTAGCGGAATCTCCTACGAGCAGTACTTC. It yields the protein CASGSGISYEQYF.

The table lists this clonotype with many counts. CDR3 bases: TGCGCCAGCCTTTGGCGGGAGAGGGGAGATACGCAGTATTTT. Translating gives CASLWRERGDTQYF. The chain is built from TRBV5-1 and TRBJ2-3, with TRBD2 matching 7 bases. Germline V CDR1 and CDR2: SGHRS, YFSETQ. The CDR3 contains 14 residues. J was trimmed by 5 bases and V by 7 bases; bases with no gene match: 10.

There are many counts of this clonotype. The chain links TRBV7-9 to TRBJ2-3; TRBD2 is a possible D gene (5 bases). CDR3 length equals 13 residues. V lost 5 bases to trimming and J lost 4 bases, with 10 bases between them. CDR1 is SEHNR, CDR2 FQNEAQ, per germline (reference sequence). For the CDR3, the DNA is TGTGCCAGCAGCCACAGCGGCCCAGATACGCAGTATTTT. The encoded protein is CASSHSGPDTQYF. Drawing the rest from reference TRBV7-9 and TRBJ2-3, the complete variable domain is DTGVSQNPRHKITKRGQNVTFRCDPISEHNRLYWYRQTLGQGPEFLTYFQNEAQLEKSRLLSDRFSAERPKGSFSTLEIQRTEQGDSAMYLCASSHSGPDTQYFGPGTRLTVL.

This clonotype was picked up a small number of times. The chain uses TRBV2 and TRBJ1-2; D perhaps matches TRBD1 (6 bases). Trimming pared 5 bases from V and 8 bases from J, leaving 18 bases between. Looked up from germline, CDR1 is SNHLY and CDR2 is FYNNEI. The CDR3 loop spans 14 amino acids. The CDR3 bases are TGTGCCAGCAGTACACAGGGTTTGAACTTCGGCTACACCTTC. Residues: CASSTQGLNFGYTF.

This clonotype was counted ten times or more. This CDR3 reads CAWQRAYGYTF. The CDR3 DNA reads as TGTGCCTGGCAGCGGGCCTATGGCTACACCTTC. The chain is built from TRBV30 and TRBJ1-2; no firm D call. Germline CDR1 reads GTSNPN; CDR2 reads SVGIG (reference sequence). Between the trimmed V and J ends, which lost 5 bases and 4 bases, there was a span of 8 bases. The CDR3 runs 11 residues.